This record concerns one TCR beta chain sequence. Sequencing was performed with immunoSEQ multiplex PCR; in TCRdb, only in-frame clones are kept and a portion is missing. The sample contains roughly 200,000 clones, approximately 93% of which appear only once. The data stem from a study of T cell responses to AZD1222 COVID-19 vaccine. The CDR3 sequence is 17 residues long. Per the germline V gene, CDR1 is DFQATT and CDR2 is SNEGSKA (reference sequence). V dropped 3 bases and J dropped 8; count of bases not matched to a gene: 17. The chain is built from TRBV20-1 and TRBJ2-1, with 9 bases matching TRBD2. The sequenced sample was peripheral blood, obtained 28 days after the second AZD1222 dose. The sequence came from an adult who received the AZD1222 COVID-19 vaccine. CDR3 residues: CSASGAVGGRAFDEQFF. The CDR3 nucleotides are TGCAGTGCTAGTGGGGCTGTCGGCGGGAGGGCCTTTGATGAGCAGTTCTTC.